Listed below are T cell receptor beta chains from one sample, sequenced in a study of blood T cell repertoires in COVID-19. The assay was immunoSEQ multiplex PCR, and TCRdb's table has in-frame clones only and misses some. The sample lists under 500,000 clones, more than 85% occurring once. Sequencing was performed on peripheral blood. The source of these receptors is a woman aged 30 to 39 with acute or convalescent COVID-19. CDR3s include the opening cysteine and the closing phenylalanine or tryptophan. A D gene is named only where the DNA matches it firmly. Part of the rows lack a size; the others show once, few, many or a class for expanded clones.

j_call,clone_size,v_call,d_call,cdr3_aa,cdr3_nt
TRBJ2-7,.,TRBV2,.,CASSESSWAYEQYF,TGTGCCAGCAGTGAGTCTAGTTGGGCCTACGAGCAGTACTTC
TRBJ1-1,.,TRBV18,TRBD1,CASSPGQEYTEAFF,TGTGCCAGCTCACCCGGACAGGAGTACACTGAAGCTTTCTTT
TRBJ2-3,.,TRBV10-2,TRBD2,CASTDRGGVTDTQYF,TGCGCCAGCACCGACCGGGGGGGGGTCACAGATACGCAGTATTTT
TRBJ2-7,.,TRBV4-1,.,CASSQTRIGYEQYF,TGCGCCAGCAGCCAAACTAGAATTGGATACGAGCAGTACTTC
TRBJ2-5,.,TRBV3-1/TRBV3-2,TRBD1,CASRHGQGGYQETQYF,TGTGCCAGCAGACACGGACAGGGGGGGTACCAAGAGACCCAGTACTTC
TRBJ1-2,.,TRBV28,.,CASSPRSQPSYGYTF,TGTGCCAGCAGTCCAAGGTCACAGCCTTCCTATGGCTACACCTTC
TRBJ2-1,.,TRBV11-2,.,CASSPTNTNEQFF,TGTGCCAGCAGCCCGACAAACACCAATGAGCAGTTCTTC
TRBJ1-4,.,TRBV7-9,TRBD1,CASSLEGQVIQEKLFF,TGTGCCAGCAGCTTAGAGGGACAGGTAATCCAAGAAAAACTGTTTTTT
TRBJ2-5,.,TRBV18,.,CASSPRQQETQYF,TGTGCCAGCTCACCTAGACAGCAAGAGACCCAGTACTTC
TRBJ1-4,.,TRBV7-2,.,CASSSTSGGWNEKLFF,TGTGCCAGCAGCTCAACCTCCGGGGGATGGAATGAAAAACTGTTTTTT
TRBJ2-2,.,TRBV6-5,.,CASSYSQVSGELFF,TGTGCCAGCAGTTACTCGCAGGTGTCCGGGGAGCTGTTTTTT
TRBJ2-7,.,TRBV10-3,.,CAISGDGGPYEQYF,TGTGCCATCAGTGGCGACGGGGGGCCCTACGAGCAGTACTTC
TRBJ2-7,once,TRBV19,.,CASSSGPYYEQYF,TGTGCCAGTAGTTCCGGTCCATACTACGAGCAGTACTTC
TRBJ1-6,.,TRBV7-2,TRBD1,CASSLHRGRNNSPLHF,TGTGCCAGCAGCCTTCACAGGGGGCGCAATAATTCACCCCTCCACTTT
TRBJ2-1,.,TRBV19,.,CASSRGTQEYNEQFF,TGTGCCAGTAGTAGGGGGACACAGGAGTACAATGAGCAGTTCTTC
TRBJ1-2,.,TRBV9,TRBD1,CASSVDAGGDYGYTF,TGTGCCAGCAGCGTAGATGCAGGGGGCGACTATGGCTACACCTTC
TRBJ1-5,.,TRBV24-1,.,CATSDLNRPPGYSNQPQHF,TGTGCCACCAGTGATTTGAACAGGCCCCCCGGCTATAGCAATCAGCCCCAGCATTTT
TRBJ1-2,.,TRBV5-4,TRBD1,CASSSSTGGGGYTF,TGTGCCAGCAGCTCCTCGACAGGGGGCGGTGGCTACACCTTC
TRBJ1-3,few,TRBV24-1,.,CATSDPRQESNTIYF,TGTGCCACCAGTGATCCAAGACAGGAATCAAACACCATATATTTT
TRBJ2-7,.,TRBV6-5,.,CASIGVTGKKYEQYF,TGTGCCAGCATAGGGGTTACAGGGAAGAAATACGAGCAGTACTTC
TRBJ1-1,.,TRBV4-1,.,CASSQAWGAGTEAFF,TGCGCCAGCAGCCAAGCTTGGGGCGCGGGGACTGAAGCTTTCTTT
TRBJ1-5,.,TRBV7-2,.,CASSLDSSNQPQHF,TGTGCCAGCAGTTTGGACAGCTCAAATCAGCCCCAGCATTTT
TRBJ1-2,.,TRBV5-6,TRBD1,CASSPVPPGQGPNYGYTF,TGTGCCAGCAGCCCTGTACCCCCGGGACAGGGTCCTAACTATGGCTACACCTTC
TRBJ1-6,.,TRBV7-6,TRBD1,CASSLQDRVDSPLHF,TGTGCCAGCAGCCTTCAGGACAGGGTTGATTCACCCCTCCACTTT
TRBJ1-2,.,TRBV7-2,.,CASSLRQVNYGYTF,TGTGCCAGCAGCTTGAGACAGGTTAACTATGGCTACACCTTC
TRBJ2-3,.,TRBV9,.,CASSVGQRNTDTQYF,TGTGCCAGCAGCGTGGGTCAGCGGAACACAGATACGCAGTATTTT
TRBJ2-5,.,TRBV29-1,.,CSVGGETQYF,TGCAGCGTTGGCGGGGAGACCCAGTACTTC